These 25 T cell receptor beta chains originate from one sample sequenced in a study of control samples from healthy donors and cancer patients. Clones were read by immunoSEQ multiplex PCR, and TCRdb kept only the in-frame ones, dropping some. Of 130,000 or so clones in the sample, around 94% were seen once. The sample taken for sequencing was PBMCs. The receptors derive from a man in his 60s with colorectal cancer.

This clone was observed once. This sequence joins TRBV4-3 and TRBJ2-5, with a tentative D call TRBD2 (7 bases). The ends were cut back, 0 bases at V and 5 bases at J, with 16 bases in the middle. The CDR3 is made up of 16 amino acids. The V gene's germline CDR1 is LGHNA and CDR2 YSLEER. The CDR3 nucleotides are TGCGCCAGCAGCCAAGATGGTTTGAGGGGGGGGGAGACCCAGTACTTC. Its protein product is CASSQDGLRGGETQYF.

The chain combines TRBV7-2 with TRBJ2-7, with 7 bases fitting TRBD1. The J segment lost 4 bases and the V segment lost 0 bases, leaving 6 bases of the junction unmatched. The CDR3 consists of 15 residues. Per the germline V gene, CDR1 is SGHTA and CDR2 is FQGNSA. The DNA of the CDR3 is TGTGCCAGCAGCTTAGCCGTCGACAGGGAGTACGAGCAGTACTTC. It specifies CASSLAVDREYEQYF.

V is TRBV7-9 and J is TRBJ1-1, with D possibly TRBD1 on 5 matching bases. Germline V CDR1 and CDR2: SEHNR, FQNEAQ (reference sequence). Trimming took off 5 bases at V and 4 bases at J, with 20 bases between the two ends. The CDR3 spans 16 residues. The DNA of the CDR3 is TGTGCCAGCAGCCCTAAGGGGACGGCCTTGGGCACTGAAGCTTTCTTT. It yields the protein CASSPKGTALGTEAFF.

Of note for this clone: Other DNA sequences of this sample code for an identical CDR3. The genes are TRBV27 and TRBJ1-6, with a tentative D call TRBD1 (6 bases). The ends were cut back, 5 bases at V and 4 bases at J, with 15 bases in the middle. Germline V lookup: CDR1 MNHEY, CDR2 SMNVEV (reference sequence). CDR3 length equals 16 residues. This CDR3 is CASSPSQGPYNSPLHF. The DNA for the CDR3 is TGTGCCAGCAGTCCCTCACAGGGTCCTTATAATTCACCCCTCCACTTT.

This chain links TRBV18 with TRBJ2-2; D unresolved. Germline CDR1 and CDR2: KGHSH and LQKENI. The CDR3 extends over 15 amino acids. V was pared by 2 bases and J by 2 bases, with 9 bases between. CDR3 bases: TGTGCCAGCTCACCATCTAGTCGAAACACCGGGGAGCTGTTTTTT. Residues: CASSPSSRNTGELFF. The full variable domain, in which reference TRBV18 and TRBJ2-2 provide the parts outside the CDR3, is NAGVMQNPRHLVRRRGQEARLRCSPMKGHSHVYWYRQLPEEGLKFMVYLQKENIIDESGMPKERFSAEFPKEGPSILRIQQVVRGDSAAYFCASSPSSRNTGELFFGEGSRLTVL.

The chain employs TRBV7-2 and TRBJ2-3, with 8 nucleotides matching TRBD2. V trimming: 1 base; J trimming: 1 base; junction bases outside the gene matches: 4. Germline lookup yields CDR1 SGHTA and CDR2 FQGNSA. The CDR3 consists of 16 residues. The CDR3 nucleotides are TGTGCCAGCAGCTTAGGGACTAGCCCCCGCACAGATACGCAGTATTTT. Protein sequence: CASSLGTSPRTDTQYF.

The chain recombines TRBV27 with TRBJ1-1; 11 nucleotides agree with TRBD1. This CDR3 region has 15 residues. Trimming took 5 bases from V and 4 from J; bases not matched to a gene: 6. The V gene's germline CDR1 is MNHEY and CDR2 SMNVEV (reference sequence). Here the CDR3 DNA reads TGTGCCAGCAGTCAGGCCGGACAGGGGGCCACTGAAGCTTTCTTT. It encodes CASSQAGQGATEAFF.

CDR3 sequence: CASSFPGLAGYEQYF. CDR3 nucleotides: TGTGCCAGCAGCTTTCCGGGACTAGCGGGCTACGAGCAGTACTTC. The rearrangement links TRBV5-6 to TRBJ2-7, with 12 positions matching TRBD2. Germline V gives CDR1 SGHDT, CDR2 YYEEEE. Losses at the gene ends were 2 bases for V and 3 bases for J; bases not matched to a gene: 3. The CDR3 consists of 15 residues. The variable domain in full, with the rest retrieved from reference TRBV5-6 and TRBJ2-7, is DAGVTQSPTHLIKTRGQQVTLRCSPKSGHDTVSWYQQALGQGPQFIFQYYEEEERQRGNFPDRFSGHQFPNYSSELNVNALLLGDSALYLCASSFPGLAGYEQYFGPGTRLTVT.

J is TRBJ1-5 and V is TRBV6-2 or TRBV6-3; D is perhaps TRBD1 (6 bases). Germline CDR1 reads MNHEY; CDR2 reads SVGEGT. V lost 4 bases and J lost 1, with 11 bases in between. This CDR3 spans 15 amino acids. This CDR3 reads CASSSGGKSNQPQHF. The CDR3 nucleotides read TGTGCCAGCAGTTCGGGGGGCAAGAGCAATCAGCCCCAGCATTTT.

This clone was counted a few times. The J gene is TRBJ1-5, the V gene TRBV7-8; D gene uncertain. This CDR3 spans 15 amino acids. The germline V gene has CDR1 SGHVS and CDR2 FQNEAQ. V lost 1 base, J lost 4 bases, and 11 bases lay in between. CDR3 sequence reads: CASSLVGQENQPQHF. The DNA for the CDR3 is TGTGCCAGCAGCTTAGTAGGCCAGGAAAATCAGCCCCAGCATTTT. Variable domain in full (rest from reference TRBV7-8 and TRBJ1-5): GAGVSQSPRYKVAKRGQDVALRCDPISGHVSLFWYQQALGQGPEFLTYFQNEAQLDKSGLPSDRFFAERPEGSVSTLKIQRTQQEDSAVYLCASSLVGQENQPQHFGDGTRLSIL.

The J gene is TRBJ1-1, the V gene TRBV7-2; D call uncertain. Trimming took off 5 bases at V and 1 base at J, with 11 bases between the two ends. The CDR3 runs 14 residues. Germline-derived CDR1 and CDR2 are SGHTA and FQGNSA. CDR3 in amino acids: CASSPQASNTEAFF. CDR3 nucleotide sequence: TGTGCCAGCAGCCCGCAGGCTTCGAACACTGAAGCTTTCTTT.

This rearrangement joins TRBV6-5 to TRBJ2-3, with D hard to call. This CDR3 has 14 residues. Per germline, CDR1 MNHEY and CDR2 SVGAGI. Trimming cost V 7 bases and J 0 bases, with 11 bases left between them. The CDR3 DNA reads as TGTGCCAGCATAAGGAGCGAAAGCACAGATACGCAGTATTTT. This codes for CASIRSESTDTQYF.

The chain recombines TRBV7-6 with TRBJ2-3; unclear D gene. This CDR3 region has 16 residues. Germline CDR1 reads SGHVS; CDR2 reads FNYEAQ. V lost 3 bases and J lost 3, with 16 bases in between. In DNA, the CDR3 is TGTGCCAGCAGCTTGATGGTGGCAGGCGGTACAGATACGCAGTATTTT. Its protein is CASSLMVAGGTDTQYF.

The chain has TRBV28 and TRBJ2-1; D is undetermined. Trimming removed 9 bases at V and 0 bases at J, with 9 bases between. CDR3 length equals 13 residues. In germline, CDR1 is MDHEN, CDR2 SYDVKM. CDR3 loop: CASTPSSYNEQFF. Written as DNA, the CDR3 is TGTGCCAGTACTCCCAGCTCCTACAATGAGCAGTTCTTC.

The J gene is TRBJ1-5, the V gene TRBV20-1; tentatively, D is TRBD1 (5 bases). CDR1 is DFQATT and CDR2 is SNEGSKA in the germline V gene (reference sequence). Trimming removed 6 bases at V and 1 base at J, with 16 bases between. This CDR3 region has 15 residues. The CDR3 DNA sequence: TGCAGTGCCAGTTCAGGGAAGGAGAGCAATCAGCCCCAGCATTTT. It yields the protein CSASSGKESNQPQHF.

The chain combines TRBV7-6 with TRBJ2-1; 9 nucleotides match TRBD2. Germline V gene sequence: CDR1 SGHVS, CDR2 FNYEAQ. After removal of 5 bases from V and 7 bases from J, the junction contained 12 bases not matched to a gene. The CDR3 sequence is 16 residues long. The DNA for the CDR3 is TGTGCCAGCAGCCCCCGGTGGCTAGCGGGGTGGAATGAGCAGTTCTTC. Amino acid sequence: CASSPRWLAGWNEQFF.

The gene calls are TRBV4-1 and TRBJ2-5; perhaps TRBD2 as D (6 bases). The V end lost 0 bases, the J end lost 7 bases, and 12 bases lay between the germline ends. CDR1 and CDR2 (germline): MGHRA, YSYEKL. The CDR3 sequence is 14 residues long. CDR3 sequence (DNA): TGCGCCAGCAGCCAAGATCCGGGGGTGCGGACCCAGTACTTC. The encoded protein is CASSQDPGVRTQYF.

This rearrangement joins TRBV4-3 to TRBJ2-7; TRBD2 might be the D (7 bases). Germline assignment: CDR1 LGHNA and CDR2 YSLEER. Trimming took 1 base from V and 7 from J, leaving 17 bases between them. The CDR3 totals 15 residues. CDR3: CASSQGNRGAGEQYF. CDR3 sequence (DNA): TGCGCCAGCAGCCAAGGGAACCGGGGGGCTGGTGAGCAGTACTTC.

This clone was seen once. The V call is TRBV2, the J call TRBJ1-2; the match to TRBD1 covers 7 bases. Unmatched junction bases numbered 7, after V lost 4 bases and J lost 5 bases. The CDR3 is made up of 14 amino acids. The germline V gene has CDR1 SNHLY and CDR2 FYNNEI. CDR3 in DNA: TGTGCCAGCAGTGTTGAGGGGGCTGGGTATGGCTACACCTTC. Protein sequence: CASSVEGAGYGYTF. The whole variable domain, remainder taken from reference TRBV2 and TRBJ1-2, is EPEVTQTPSHQVTQMGQEVILRCVPISNHLYFYWYRQILGQKVEFLVSFYNNEISEKSEIFDDQFSVERPDGSNFTLKIRSTKLEDSAMYFCASSVEGAGYGYTFGSGTRLTVV.

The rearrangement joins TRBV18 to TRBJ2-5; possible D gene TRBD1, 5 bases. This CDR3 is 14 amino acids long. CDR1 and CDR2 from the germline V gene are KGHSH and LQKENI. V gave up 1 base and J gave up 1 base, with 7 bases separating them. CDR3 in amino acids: CASSPQGSQETQYF. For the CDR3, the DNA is TGTGCCAGCTCACCACAGGGGTCCCAAGAGACCCAGTACTTC. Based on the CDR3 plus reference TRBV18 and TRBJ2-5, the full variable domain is NAGVMQNPRHLVRRRGQEARLRCSPMKGHSHVYWYRQLPEEGLKFMVYLQKENIIDESGMPKERFSAEFPKEGPSILRIQQVVRGDSAAYFCASSPQGSQETQYFGPGTRLLVL.

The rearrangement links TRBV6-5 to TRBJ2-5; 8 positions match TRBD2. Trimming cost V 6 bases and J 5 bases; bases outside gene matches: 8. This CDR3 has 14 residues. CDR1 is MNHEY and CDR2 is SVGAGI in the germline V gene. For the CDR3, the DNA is TGTGCCAGCAGCCCCTCGGGGGGGTGGGAGACCCAGTACTTC. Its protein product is CASSPSGGWETQYF.

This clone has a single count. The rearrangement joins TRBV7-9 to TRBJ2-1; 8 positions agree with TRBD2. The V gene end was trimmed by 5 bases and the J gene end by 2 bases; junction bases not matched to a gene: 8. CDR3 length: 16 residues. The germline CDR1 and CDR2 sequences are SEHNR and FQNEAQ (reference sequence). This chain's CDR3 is CASSPQRGTAYNEQFF. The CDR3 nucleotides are TGTGCCAGCAGCCCTCAGCGGGGGACGGCCTACAATGAGCAGTTCTTC.

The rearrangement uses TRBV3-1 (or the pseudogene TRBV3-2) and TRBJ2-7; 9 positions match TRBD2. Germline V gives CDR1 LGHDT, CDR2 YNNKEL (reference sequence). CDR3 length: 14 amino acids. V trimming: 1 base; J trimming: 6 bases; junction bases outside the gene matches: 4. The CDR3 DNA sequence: TGTGCCAGCAGCCAAGGTCTAGCGGGGAGCGAGCAGTACTTC. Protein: CASSQGLAGSEQYF.

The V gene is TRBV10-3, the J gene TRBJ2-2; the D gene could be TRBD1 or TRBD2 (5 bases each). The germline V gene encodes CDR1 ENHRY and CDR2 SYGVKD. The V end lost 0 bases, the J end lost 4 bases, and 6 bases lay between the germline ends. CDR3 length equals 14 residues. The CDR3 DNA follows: TGTGCCATCAGTGAGTCGGGGGTCACCGGGGAGCTGTTTTTT. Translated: CAISESGVTGELFF.

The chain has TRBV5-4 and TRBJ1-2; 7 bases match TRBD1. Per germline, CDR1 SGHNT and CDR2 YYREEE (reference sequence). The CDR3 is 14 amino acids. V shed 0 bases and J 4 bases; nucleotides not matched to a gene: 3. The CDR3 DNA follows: TGTGCCAGCAGCTTGGCGGGACAGTTCTATGGCTACACCTTC. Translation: CASSLAGQFYGYTF.